This T cell receptor (beta chain) came from a study of blood T cell repertoires in COVID-19. This table comes from immunoSEQ multiplex PCR, and its TCRdb copy is limited to in-frame clones, with some not included. The data contain about 300,000 clones, around 80% of them singletons. Trimming shortened V by 4 bases and J by 2 bases, and 5 bases separated the two germline ends. The germline gives CDR1 SGHNT, CDR2 YENEEA. This CDR3 has 12 residues. The material sequenced was peripheral blood. The receptor was isolated from a woman in her forties or fifties with acute or convalescent COVID-19. This rearrangement joins TRBV11-3 to TRBJ2-5; D is unclear. CDR3 bases: TGTGCCAGCAGCTCCAGGCAAGAGACCCAGTACTTC. Encoded protein: CASSSRQETQYF.